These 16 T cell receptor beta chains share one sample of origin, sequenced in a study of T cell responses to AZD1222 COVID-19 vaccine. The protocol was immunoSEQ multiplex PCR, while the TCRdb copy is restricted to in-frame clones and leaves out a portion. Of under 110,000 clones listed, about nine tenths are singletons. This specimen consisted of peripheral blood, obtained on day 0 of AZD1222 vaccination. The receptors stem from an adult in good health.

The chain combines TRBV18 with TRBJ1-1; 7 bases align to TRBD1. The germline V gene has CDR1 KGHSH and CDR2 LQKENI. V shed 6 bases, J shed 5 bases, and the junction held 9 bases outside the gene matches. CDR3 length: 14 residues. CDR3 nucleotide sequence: TGTGCCAGCTCCCTCCGGGACAGAGGGACTGAAGCTTTCTTT. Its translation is CASSLRDRGTEAFF.

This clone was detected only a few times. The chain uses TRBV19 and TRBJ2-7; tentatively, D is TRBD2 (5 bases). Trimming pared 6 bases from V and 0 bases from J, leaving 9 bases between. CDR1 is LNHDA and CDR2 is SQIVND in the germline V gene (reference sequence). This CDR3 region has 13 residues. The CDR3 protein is CASRERSSYEQYF. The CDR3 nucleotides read TGTGCCAGTAGGGAGCGGAGCTCCTACGAGCAGTACTTC.

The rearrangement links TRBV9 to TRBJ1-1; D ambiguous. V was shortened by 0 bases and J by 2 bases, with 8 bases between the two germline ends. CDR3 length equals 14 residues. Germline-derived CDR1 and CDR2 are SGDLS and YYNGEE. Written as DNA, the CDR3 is TGTGCCAGCAGCGTAGCTATGACCAACACTGAAGCTTTCTTT. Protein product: CASSVAMTNTEAFF.

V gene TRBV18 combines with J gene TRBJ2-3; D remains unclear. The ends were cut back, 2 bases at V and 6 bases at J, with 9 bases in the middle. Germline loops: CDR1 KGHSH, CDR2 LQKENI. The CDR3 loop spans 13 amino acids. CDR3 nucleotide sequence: TGTGCCAGCTCACCATCCTTGGTGGATACGCAGTATTTT. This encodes CASSPSLVDTQYF.

The CDR3 loop is CASSAQGVGEQFF. In nucleotides, the CDR3 is TGTGCCAGTAGTGCGCAGGGGGTGGGGGAGCAGTTCTTC. V is TRBV19 and J is TRBJ2-1, with 7 bases aligning to TRBD1. This CDR3 is built from 13 residues. V was pared by 5 bases and J by 10 bases, with 8 bases of the junction left unmatched. Per the germline V gene, CDR1 is LNHDA and CDR2 is SQIVND (reference sequence).

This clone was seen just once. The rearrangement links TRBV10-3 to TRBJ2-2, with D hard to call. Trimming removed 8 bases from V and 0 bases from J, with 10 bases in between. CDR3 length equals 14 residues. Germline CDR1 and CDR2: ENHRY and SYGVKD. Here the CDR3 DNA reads TGTGCCATCCGGCGACAATCGAACACCGGGGAGCTGTTTTTT. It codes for CAIRRQSNTGELFF.

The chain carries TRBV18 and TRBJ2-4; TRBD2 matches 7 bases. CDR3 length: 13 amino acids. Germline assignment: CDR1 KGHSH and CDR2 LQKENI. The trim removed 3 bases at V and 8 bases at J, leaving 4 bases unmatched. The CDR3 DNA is TGTGCCAGCTCACCGGGGGGGGTGTACATTCAGTACTTC. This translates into CASSPGGVYIQYF.

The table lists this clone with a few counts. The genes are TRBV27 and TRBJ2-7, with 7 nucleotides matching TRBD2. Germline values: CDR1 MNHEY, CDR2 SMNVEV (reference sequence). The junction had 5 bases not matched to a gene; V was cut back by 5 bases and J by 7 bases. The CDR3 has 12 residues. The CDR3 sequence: CASSPPGGEQYF. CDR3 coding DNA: TGTGCCAGCAGTCCTCCGGGGGGTGAGCAGTACTTC.

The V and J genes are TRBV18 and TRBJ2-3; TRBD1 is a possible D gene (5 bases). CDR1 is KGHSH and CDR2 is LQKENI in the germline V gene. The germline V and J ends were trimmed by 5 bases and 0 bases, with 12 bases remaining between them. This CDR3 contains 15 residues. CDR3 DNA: TGTGCCAGCTCAGAGACAGCGACTAGCACAGATACGCAGTATTTT. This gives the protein CASSETATSTDTQYF. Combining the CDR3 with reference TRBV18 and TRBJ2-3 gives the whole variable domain NAGVMQNPRHLVRRRGQEARLRCSPMKGHSHVYWYRQLPEEGLKFMVYLQKENIIDESGMPKERFSAEFPKEGPSILRIQQVVRGDSAAYFCASSETATSTDTQYFGPGTRLTVL.

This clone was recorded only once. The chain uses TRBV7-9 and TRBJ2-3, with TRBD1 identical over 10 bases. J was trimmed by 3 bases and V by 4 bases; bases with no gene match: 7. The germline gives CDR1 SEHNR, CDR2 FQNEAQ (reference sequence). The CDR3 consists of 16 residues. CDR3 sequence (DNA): TGTGCCAGCAGCTCCAGGGACAGGGGATTAACAGATACGCAGTATTTT. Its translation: CASSSRDRGLTDTQYF.

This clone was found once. CDR3 amino acids: CAWAAAGELFF. The CDR3 bases are TGTGCCTGGGCCGCCGCCGGGGAGCTGTTTTTT. The V and J genes are TRBV30 and TRBJ2-2; D call uncertain. The germline CDR1 and CDR2 sequences are GTSNPN and SVGIG (reference sequence). V gave up 5 bases and J gave up 6 bases, with 7 bases separating them. The CDR3 spans 11 residues.

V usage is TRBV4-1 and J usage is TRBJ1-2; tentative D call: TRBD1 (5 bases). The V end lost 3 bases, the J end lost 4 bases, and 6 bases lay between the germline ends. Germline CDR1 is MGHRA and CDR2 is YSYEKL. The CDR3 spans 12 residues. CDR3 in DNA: TGCGCCAGCAGCCAGGGACCCTATGGCTACACCTTC. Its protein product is CASSQGPYGYTF.

The DNA of the CDR3 is TGTGCCAGCAGCCAGGACAGGACCTATGGCTACACCTTC. This gives the protein CASSQDRTYGYTF. The chain uses TRBV5-4 and TRBJ1-2; the match to TRBD1 covers 7 bases. Germline CDR1 is SGHNT and CDR2 is YYREEE (reference sequence). This CDR3 has 13 amino acids. The V gene end was trimmed by 4 bases and the J gene end by 4 bases; junction bases not matched to a gene: 4.

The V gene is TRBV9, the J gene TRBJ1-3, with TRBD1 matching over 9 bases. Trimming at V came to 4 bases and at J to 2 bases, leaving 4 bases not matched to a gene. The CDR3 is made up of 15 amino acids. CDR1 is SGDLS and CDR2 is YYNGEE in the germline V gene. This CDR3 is CASSIQGAAGNTIYF. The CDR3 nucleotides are TGTGCCAGCAGCATACAGGGGGCAGCTGGAAACACCATATATTTT.

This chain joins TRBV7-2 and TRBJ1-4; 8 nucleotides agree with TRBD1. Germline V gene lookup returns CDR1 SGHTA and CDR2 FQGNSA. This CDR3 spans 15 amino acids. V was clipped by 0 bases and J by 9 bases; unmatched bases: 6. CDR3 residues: CASSLAQGVRKKLFF. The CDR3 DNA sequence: TGTGCCAGCAGCTTAGCACAGGGGGTTAGGAAAAAACTGTTTTTT.

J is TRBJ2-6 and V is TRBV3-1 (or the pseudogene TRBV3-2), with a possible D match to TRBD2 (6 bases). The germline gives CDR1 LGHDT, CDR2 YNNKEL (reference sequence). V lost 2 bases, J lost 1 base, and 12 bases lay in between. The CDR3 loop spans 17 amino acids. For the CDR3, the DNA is TGTGCCAGCAGCCAATCTCCAGGGAGGTCTGGGGCCAACGTCCTGACTTTC. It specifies CASSQSPGRSGANVLTF.